Below, 15 T cell receptor beta chains from the same sample are listed, as sequenced in a study of blood T cells in healthy people across ages. It was with a sample-barcoded 5' primer and a J-beta primer mix that a second PCR of roughly 7 to 12 cycles was run. From the 5' RACE reads, TCRdb called clonotypes with MiXCR, one entry per CDR3 protein. The repertoire holds 1.5 million or so distinct CDR3 sequences, with approximately 38% as singletons. Sequencing input: blood. Receptor source: a woman between 18 and 29 years old in good health.

This clonotype was detected a few times. CDR3 sequence: CASSFYLTKGNEQFF. CDR3 coding DNA: TGCGCCAGCAGCTTCTATCTAACTAAGGGGAATGAGCAGTTCTTC. The chain uses TRBV5-1 and TRBJ2-1; TRBD1 is a possible D gene (5 bases). The CDR3 sequence is 15 residues long. Germline V gene data show CDR1 as SGHRS and CDR2 as YFSETQ. V lost 2 bases, J lost 7 bases, and 16 bases lay in between. Full variable domain (missing parts from reference TRBV5-1 and TRBJ2-1): KAGVTQTPRYLIKTRGQQVTLSCSPISGHRSVSWYQQTPGQGLQFLFEYFSETQRNKGNFPGRFSGRQFSNSRSEMNVSTLELGDSALYLCASSFYLTKGNEQFFGPGTRLTVL.

This clonotype showed up just a few times. The rearrangement uses TRBV20-1 and TRBJ2-3; maybe TRBD2 (6 bases). CDR3 length: 15 amino acids. The V end lost 4 bases, the J end lost 0 bases, and 14 bases lay between the germline ends. Germline V gene data show CDR1 as DFQATT and CDR2 as SNEGSKA (reference sequence). CDR3 amino acids: CSAIRRGRSTDTQYF. CDR3 coding DNA: TGCAGTGCTATCCGGCGGGGACGAAGCACAGATACGCAGTATTTT.

This sequence joins TRBV6-6 and TRBJ2-1, with D possibly being TRBD1 or TRBD2 (5 bases each). The CDR3 length is 14 residues. Trimming cost V 2 bases and J 9 bases, with 14 bases left between them. Germline CDR1 is MNHNY and CDR2 is SVGAGI (reference sequence). In DNA, the CDR3 is TGTGCCAGCAGTTACCCTGGGACGCCAGGTGAGCAGTTCTTC. This gives the protein CASSYPGTPGEQFF.

Details on this clonotype: This may stem from a read error, because a much larger clone lies one nucleotide away. The rearrangement uses TRBV7-2 and TRBJ1-4; D is perhaps TRBD1 (6 bases). This CDR3 is built from 14 residues. Germline V gene sequence: CDR1 SGHTA, CDR2 FQGNSA. The V end lost 5 bases, the J end lost 8 bases, and 15 bases lay between the germline ends. CDR3 region: CASSVRGGREKLFF. CDR3 in DNA: TGTGCCAGCAGCGTAAGAGGGGGTCGGGAAAAACTGTTTTTT.

This clonotype was recorded a few times. This chain joins TRBV10-3 and TRBJ1-2; no reliable D call. The CDR3 is 12 amino acids. CDR1 is ENHRY and CDR2 is SYGVKD in the germline V gene. V was cut by 2 bases and J by 6 bases, with 7 bases left in between. DNA for the CDR3: TGTGCCATCAGTGAGGGGGAGGATGGCTACACCTTC. This sequence encodes CAISEGEDGYTF.

The CDR3 nucleotides are TGTGCCAGCTCACCGGGCGAGGAAGATGGCTACACCTTC. The encoded protein is CASSPGEEDGYTF. This chain uses TRBV18 with TRBJ1-2; D is unclear. CDR3 length: 13 residues. Germline assignment: CDR1 KGHSH and CDR2 LQKENI. V was cut by 3 bases and J by 6 bases, with 11 bases left in between.

This clonotype was seen a few times. The chain has TRBV5-1 and TRBJ2-5, with D possibly TRBD2 on 5 matching bases. Germline V gene data show CDR1 as SGHRS and CDR2 as YFSETQ. Between the trimmed V and J ends, which lost 5 bases and 11 bases, there was a span of 16 bases. There are 12 residues in the CDR3. Written as DNA, the CDR3 is TGCGCCAGCAGTCAGGAGCGGAATGAGCAGTACTTC. Amino acids: CASSQERNEQYF.

V is TRBV7-2 and J is TRBJ2-4; D is possibly TRBD2 (5 bases). CDR3 length: 16 amino acids. CDR1 is SGHTA, CDR2 FQGNSA, per germline. V was cut by 1 base and J by 7 bases, with 17 bases left in between. The CDR3 DNA sequence: TGTGCCAGCAGCTTAGTTGTGAGGGTCGGTGGGAACATTCAGTACTTC. The encoded protein is CASSLVVRVGGNIQYF.

The table lists this clonotype with a few counts. The rearrangement joins TRBV10-3 to TRBJ2-2; D perhaps matches TRBD2 (5 bases). V was cut by 8 bases and J by 5 bases, with 15 bases left in between. CDR3 length: 14 amino acids. From germline, CDR1 is ENHRY and CDR2 SYGVKD. CDR3 DNA sequence: TGTGCCATCGCTATGGCGGGCGGGACCGGGGAGCTGTTTTTT. Translation: CAIAMAGGTGELFF.

This clonotype was counted a few times. The J gene is TRBJ1-1, the V gene TRBV28, with D possibly TRBD1 on 5 matching bases. Trimming shortened V by 8 bases and J by 3 bases, and 16 bases separated the two germline ends. This CDR3 has 14 amino acids. Looked up from germline, CDR1 is MDHEN and CDR2 is SYDVKM. The CDR3 protein is CASDHRYRDTEAFF. CDR3 in DNA: TGTGCCAGCGACCACAGGTATAGGGACACTGAAGCTTTCTTT.

The chain is built from TRBV5-1 and TRBJ2-3; 12 bases fit TRBD2. Germline CDR1 is SGHRS and CDR2 is YFSETQ. J lost 6 bases, V lost 3 bases, and 8 bases had no gene match. The CDR3 sequence is 16 residues long. CDR3 sequence: CASSSRLAGVADTQYF. In DNA form, the CDR3 reads TGCGCCAGCAGCTCTCGACTAGCGGGAGTGGCCGATACGCAGTATTTT.

This rearrangement joins TRBV20-1 to TRBJ2-3; D not resolved. The CDR3 runs 20 residues. Trimming stripped 1 base from V and 2 bases from J, with 28 bases between. Germline V gene data show CDR1 as DFQATT and CDR2 as SNEGSKA (reference sequence). Written as DNA, the CDR3 is TGCAGTGCTAGAGTCCGCATAACCGCCACCACCCCTCTACTCACAGATACGCAGTATTTT. Its protein product is CSARVRITATTPLLTDTQYF.

The chain employs TRBV4-1 and TRBJ2-1; no definite D call. Germline assignment: CDR1 MGHRA and CDR2 YSYEKL. The V end lost 0 bases, the J end lost 2 bases, and 11 bases lay between the germline ends. This CDR3 is 16 amino acids long. The CDR3 region has the DNA TGCGCCAGCAGCCAAGAGAGGCTAGAGGCCTACAATGAGCAGTTCTTC. It specifies CASSQERLEAYNEQFF.

This chain uses TRBV4-1 with TRBJ2-1; 7 bases align to TRBD1. CDR1 is MGHRA, CDR2 YSYEKL, per germline. J gave up 2 bases and V 7 bases, and 8 bases lay outside the gene matches. The CDR3 contains 15 residues. CDR3 in DNA: TGCGCCAGCACCCTAGACAGGGCCCCCTACAATGAGCAGTTCTTC. Its translation is CASTLDRAPYNEQFF.

This chain joins TRBV7-2 and TRBJ1-6; the D is unclear. The germline gives CDR1 SGHTA, CDR2 FQGNSA. With 3 bases removed from V and 7 bases from J, the gap between germline ends came to 7 bases. The CDR3 runs to 13 residues. CDR3 residues: CASSFDENSPLHF. CDR3 bases: TGTGCCAGCAGCTTCGACGAAAATTCACCCCTCCACTTT.